The 10 T cell receptor beta chains below all came from one sample that was sequenced in a study of beta chain features in type 1 diabetes. The isolated RNA, all of it, was reverse transcribed, so expressed TCRB transcripts were what got sequenced. Profiled with immunoSEQ multiplex PCR; TCRdb holds only in-frame clones, not every one. The sample consists of 400,000 to 600,000 clones, over 25% of them appearing once. Sequencing used naive CD4+ T cells from blood. The receptors shown here come from a man aged 18 to 29 in good health.

This clone was counted a few times. The chain links TRBV10-3 to TRBJ2-1, with TRBD1 identical over 11 bases. Germline-derived CDR1 and CDR2 are ENHRY and SYGVKD. This CDR3 spans 17 amino acids. Losses at the gene ends were 2 bases for V and 3 bases for J; bases not matched to a gene: 6. The CDR3 region is CAISETGTGGRYNEQFF. DNA for the CDR3: TGTGCCATCAGTGAGACAGGGACAGGGGGACGCTACAATGAGCAGTTCTTC.

This clone was observed a handful of times. The chain carries TRBV6-5 and TRBJ2-7; 10 bases align to TRBD2. V lost 6 bases and J lost 3; bases outside the gene matches: 8. The CDR3 consists of 15 residues. Germline V lookup: CDR1 MNHEY, CDR2 SVGAGI. The chain's CDR3 is CASRILAGEVYEQYF. The CDR3 nucleotides are TGTGCCAGCAGAATTCTAGCGGGAGAAGTCTACGAGCAGTACTTC.

Only a few counts were recorded for this clone. This chain links TRBV4-2 with TRBJ2-3; TRBD2 matches at 9 bases. V shed 1 base, J shed 5 bases, and the junction held 7 bases outside the gene matches. The CDR3 totals 16 residues. Germline assignment: CDR1 LGHNA and CDR2 YNFKEQ. CDR3 coding DNA: TGTGCCAGCAGCCAAGTGGAGCGGGGGGCGGTAGATACGCAGTATTTT. Protein: CASSQVERGAVDTQYF.

The rearrangement links TRBV28 to TRBJ2-7; D is unclear. Trimming removed 4 bases at V and 6 bases at J, with 10 bases between. The CDR3 runs to 12 residues. Germline V gives CDR1 MDHEN, CDR2 SYDVKM. CDR3 coding DNA: TGTGCCAGCAGTTCTCGCGCCCGCGAGCAGTACTTC. The encoded protein is CASSSRAREQYF.

The gene calls are TRBV4-2 and TRBJ2-2, with a weak D call TRBD1 (6 bases). This CDR3 is built from 18 residues. The germline V and J ends were trimmed by 1 base and 5 bases, with 20 bases remaining between them. Germline CDR1 reads LGHNA; CDR2 reads YNFKEQ. The CDR3 bases are TGTGCCAGCAGCCAAGTAAGGGGCCGACAGAGGGGGACCGGGGAGCTGTTTTTT. It specifies CASSQVRGRQRGTGELFF.

The V gene is TRBV15, the J gene TRBJ2-3; D is uncertain. Germline CDR1 and CDR2: LNHNV and YYDKDF (reference sequence). The CDR3 sequence is 16 residues long. V gave up 3 bases and J gave up 4 bases, with 17 bases separating them. For the CDR3, the DNA is TGTGCCACCAGCAGCTCCTATCAGGCTGGTCCAGATACGCAGTATTTT. Protein product: CATSSSYQAGPDTQYF.

The sample holds a few counts of this clone. V gene TRBV11-2 combines with J gene TRBJ2-5, with 11 bases matching TRBD2. V was pared by 5 bases and J by 5 bases, with 7 bases of the junction left unmatched. The length of the CDR3 is 15 residues. Germline-derived CDR1 and CDR2 are SGHAT and FQNNGV. CDR3 nucleotide sequence: TGTGCCAGCAGCACTCCACTAGCGGGAGTGGAGACCCAGTACTTC. Translation: CASSTPLAGVETQYF.

The V call is TRBV7-3, the J call TRBJ2-5; 7 nucleotides match TRBD1. The V segment lost 4 bases and the J segment 3 bases; nucleotides outside the gene matches: 8. Germline CDR1 is SGHTA and CDR2 is FQGTGA. The CDR3 spans 15 residues. The CDR3 spells CASSSTGQKEETQYF. The CDR3 region has the DNA TGTGCCAGCAGCTCCACGGGACAGAAGGAAGAGACCCAGTACTTC.

The gene calls are TRBV7-2 and TRBJ2-7; unclear D gene. Between the trimmed V and J ends, which lost 0 bases and 5 bases, there was a span of 2 bases. CDR3 length equals 11 residues. Germline lookup yields CDR1 SGHTA and CDR2 FQGNSA. CDR3 amino acids: CASSLANEQYF. The CDR3 region has the DNA TGTGCCAGCAGCTTAGCGAACGAGCAGTACTTC.

J is TRBJ2-1 and V is TRBV9, with 7 bases that match TRBD2. The trim removed 2 bases at V and 0 bases at J, leaving 5 bases unmatched. Looked up from germline, CDR1 is SGDLS and CDR2 is YYNGEE. This CDR3 has 16 residues. The CDR3 region has the DNA TGTGCCAGCAGCGTCGGGGGGACTTTCTCCTACAATGAGCAGTTCTTC. It yields the protein CASSVGGTFSYNEQFF.